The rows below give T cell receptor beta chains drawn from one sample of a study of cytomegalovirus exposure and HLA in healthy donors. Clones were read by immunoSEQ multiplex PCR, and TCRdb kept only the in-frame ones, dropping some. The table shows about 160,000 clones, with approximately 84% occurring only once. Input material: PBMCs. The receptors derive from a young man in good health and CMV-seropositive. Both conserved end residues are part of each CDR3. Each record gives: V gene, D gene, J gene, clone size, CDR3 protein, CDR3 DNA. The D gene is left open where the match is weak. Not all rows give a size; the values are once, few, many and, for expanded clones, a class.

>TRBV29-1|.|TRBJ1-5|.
CSVADAGANQPQHF
TGCAGCGTCGCTGACGCTGGGGCGAATCAGCCCCAGCATTTT
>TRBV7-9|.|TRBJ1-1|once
CASSFNRGTEAFF
TGTGCCAGCAGCTTCAATCGAGGCACTGAAGCTTTCTTT
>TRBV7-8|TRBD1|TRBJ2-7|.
CASSLERTGGASYEQYF
TGTGCCAGCAGCTTAGAAAGGACAGGGGGCGCCTCCTACGAGCAGTACTTC
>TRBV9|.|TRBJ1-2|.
CASSSGTPYGYTF
TGTGCCAGCAGCTCCGGGACACCGTATGGCTACACCTTC
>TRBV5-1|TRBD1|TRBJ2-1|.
CASSLGAGGNEQFF
TGCGCCAGCAGCTTAGGGGCAGGGGGCAATGAGCAGTTCTTC
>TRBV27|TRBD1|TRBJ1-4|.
CASEIATGGEKLFF
TGTGCCAGCGAAATAGCGACAGGGGGCGAAAAACTGTTTTTT
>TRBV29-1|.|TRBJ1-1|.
CSAFDREAFF
TGCAGCGCCTTCGACAGGGAAGCTTTCTTT
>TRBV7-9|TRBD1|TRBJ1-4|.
CASSRGQGANEKLFF
TGTGCCAGCAGCCGCGGACAGGGTGCTAATGAAAAACTGTTTTTT
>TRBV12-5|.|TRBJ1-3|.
CASSFSGNTIYF
TGTGCTAGTAGCTTCTCTGGAAACACCATATATTTT
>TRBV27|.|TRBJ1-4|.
CASSLGRASEKLFF
TGTGCCAGCAGTTTAGGCAGGGCTTCTGAAAAACTGTTTTTT
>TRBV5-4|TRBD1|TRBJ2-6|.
CASSMTGQSSGANVLTF
TGTGCCAGCAGCATGACAGGGCAGAGCTCTGGGGCCAACGTCCTGACTTTC
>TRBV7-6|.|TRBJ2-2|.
CASRAESYTGELFF
TGTGCCAGCAGAGCGGAGTCCTACACCGGGGAGCTGTTTTTT
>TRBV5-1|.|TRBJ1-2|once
CASSSQSGDRYGYTF
TGCGCCAGCAGCTCCCAATCAGGGGATCGCTATGGCTACACCTTC
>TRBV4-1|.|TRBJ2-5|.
CASSQWRGETQYF
TGCGCCAGCAGCCAATGGAGGGGAGAGACCCAGTACTTC
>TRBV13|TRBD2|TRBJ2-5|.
CASSPLGDYQETQYF
TGTGCCAGCAGCCCCTTAGGGGACTATCAAGAGACCCAGTACTTC
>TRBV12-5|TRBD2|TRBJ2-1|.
CASGPSLAGGLYNEQFF
TGTGCTAGTGGCCCATCACTAGCGGGGGGGCTCTACAATGAGCAGTTCTTC
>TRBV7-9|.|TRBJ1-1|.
CSSNLNHRQDTEAFF
TGTTCCAGCAACCTTAACCACCGCCAGGACACTGAAGCTTTCTTT
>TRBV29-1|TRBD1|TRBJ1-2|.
CSVGDRGRFAYGYTF
TGCAGCGTTGGCGACAGGGGGCGCTTCGCCTATGGCTACACCTTC
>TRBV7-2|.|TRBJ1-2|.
CASRAQGIVYGYTF
TGTGCCAGCAGAGCTCAGGGGATAGTCTATGGCTACACCTTC
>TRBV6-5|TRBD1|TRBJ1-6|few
CASSYSGTGGSPLHF
TGTGCCAGCAGTTACTCGGGGACAGGCGGTTCACCCCTCCACTTT
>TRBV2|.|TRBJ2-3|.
CASRPPGWGRTDTQYF
TGTGCCAGCAGGCCCCCTGGGTGGGGGCGCACAGATACGCAGTATTTT
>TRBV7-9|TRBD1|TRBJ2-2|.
CAILTGDLNTGELFF
TGTGCCATCTTAACAGGGGATTTGAACACCGGGGAGCTGTTTTTT
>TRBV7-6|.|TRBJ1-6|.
CASSSGGYNSPLHF
.
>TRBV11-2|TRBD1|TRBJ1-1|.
CASSLDLGTGEAFF
TGTGCCAGCAGCTTAGATTTGGGGACAGGTGAAGCTTTCTTT
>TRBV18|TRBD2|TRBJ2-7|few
CASSPLPTSGGSYEQYF
TGTGCCAGCTCACCACTCCCCACTAGCGGGGGATCCTACGAGCAGTACTTC
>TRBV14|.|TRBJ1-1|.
CASSRTGGRNTEAFF
TGTGCCAGCAGCAGGACCGGGGGAAGGAACACTGAAGCTTTCTTT
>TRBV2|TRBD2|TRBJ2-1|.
CASDIAGRYNEQFF
TGTGCCAGCGATATAGCGGGGCGATACAATGAGCAGTTCTTC
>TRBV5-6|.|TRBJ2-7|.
CASSLGRGGLDEQYF
TGTGCCAGCAGCTTGGGGAGGGGGGGCCTCGACGAGCAGTACTTC
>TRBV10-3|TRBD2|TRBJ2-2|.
CAISESSGGGLNTGELFF
TGTGCCATCAGTGAGTCGTCCGGGGGGGGATTGAACACCGGGGAGCTGTTTTTT
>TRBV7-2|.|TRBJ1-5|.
CASSLAGGTQHF
TGTGCCAGCAGCTTAGCGGGAGGGACCCAGCATTTT
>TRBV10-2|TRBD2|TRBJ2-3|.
CASSGAGGRGDTQYF
TGCGCCAGCAGTGGAGCGGGGGGGCGGGGAGATACGCAGTATTTT
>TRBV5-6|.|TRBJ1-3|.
CASSLEATAGNTIYF
TGTGCCAGCAGCTTGGAGGCGACAGCTGGAAACACCATATATTTT
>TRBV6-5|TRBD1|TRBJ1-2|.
CASKEGTGEGYGYTF
TGTGCCAGCAAGGAAGGGACAGGGGAGGGCTATGGCTACACCTTC
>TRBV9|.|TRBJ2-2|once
CASSVASGANTGELFF
TGTGCCAGCAGCGTAGCCTCAGGGGCGAACACCGGGGAGCTGTTTTTT
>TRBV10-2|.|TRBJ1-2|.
CASSESTAYGYTF
TGCGCCAGCAGTGAGTCGACAGCCTATGGCTACACCTTC
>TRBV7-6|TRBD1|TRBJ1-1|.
CASSREQGWEAFF
TGTGCCAGCAGTCGGGAACAGGGGTGGGAAGCTTTCTTT
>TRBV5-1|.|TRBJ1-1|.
CASSLEQARFTEAFF
TGCGCCAGCAGCTTGGAACAGGCAAGGTTCACTGAAGCTTTCTTT
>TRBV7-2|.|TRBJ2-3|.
CASSSLAPDTQYF
TGTGCCAGCAGCTCATTAGCCCCAGATACGCAGTATTTT
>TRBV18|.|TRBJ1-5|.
CASSPRSGQPQHF
TGTGCCAGCTCACCAAGGAGTGGCCAGCCCCAGCATTTT
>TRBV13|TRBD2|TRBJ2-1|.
CASSSKSSGGALYNEQFF
TGTGCCAGCAGCTCAAAGTCTAGCGGGGGGGCCCTTTACAATGAGCAGTTCTTC
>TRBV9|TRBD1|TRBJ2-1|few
CASSFDLQGAYNEQFF
TGTGCCAGCAGCTTCGACCTACAGGGGGCCTACAATGAGCAGTTCTTC
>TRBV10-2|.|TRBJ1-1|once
CASSTGWNTEAFF
TGCGCCAGCAGTACAGGGTGGAACACTGAAGCTTTCTTT
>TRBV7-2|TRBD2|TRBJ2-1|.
CASSLRTSVYNEQFF
TGTGCCAGCAGCCTAAGGACTAGCGTCTACAATGAGCAGTTCTTC
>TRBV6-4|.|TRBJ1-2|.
CASSDHFRVGLYGYTF
TGTGCCAGCAGTGACCATTTCAGGGTCGGCCTCTATGGCTACACCTTC
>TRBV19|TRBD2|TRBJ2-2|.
CATGSGGKINTGELFF
TGTGCCACCGGCTCGGGGGGGAAGATAAACACCGGGGAGCTGTTTTTT
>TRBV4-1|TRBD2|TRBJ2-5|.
CAGSPLGLAGQETQYF
TGCGCCGGCAGCCCCCTTGGACTAGCGGGCCAAGAGACCCAGTACTTC
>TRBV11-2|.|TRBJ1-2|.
CASSPLTGPNGGYTF
TGTGCCAGCAGCCCGTTAACAGGGCCCAACGGTGGCTACACCTTC
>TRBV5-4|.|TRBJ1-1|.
CASSLDYGAKGLEAFF
TGTGCCAGCAGCTTGGATTATGGGGCCAAGGGACTCGAAGCTTTCTTT
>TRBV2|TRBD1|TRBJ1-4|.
CASTPLQGVNEKLFF
TGTGCCAGCACTCCCCTTCAGGGGGTTAATGAAAAACTGTTTTTT
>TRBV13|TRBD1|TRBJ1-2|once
CASSSDRGGGYTF
TGTGCCAGCAGCTCGGACAGGGGAGGGGGCTACACCTTC
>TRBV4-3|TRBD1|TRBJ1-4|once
CASSQRDRGSEKLFF
TGCGCCAGCAGCCAAAGGGACAGGGGATCTGAAAAACTGTTTTTT
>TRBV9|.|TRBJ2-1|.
CASSSPNGNEQFF
TGTGCCAGCAGCTCCCCGAACGGCAATGAGCAGTTCTTC
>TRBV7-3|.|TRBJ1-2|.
CASSLTPSGRTGYTF
TGTGCCAGCAGCTTAACCCCCTCGGGGAGGACTGGCTACACCTTC
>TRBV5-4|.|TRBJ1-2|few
CASSPPDTIYGYTF
TGTGCCAGCAGCCCCCCGGACACCATCTATGGCTACACCTTC
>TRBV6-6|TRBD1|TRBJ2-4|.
CASTLSSGQGTFQYF
TGTGCCAGCACCCTCTCTTCGGGACAGGGGACGTTCCAGTACTTC